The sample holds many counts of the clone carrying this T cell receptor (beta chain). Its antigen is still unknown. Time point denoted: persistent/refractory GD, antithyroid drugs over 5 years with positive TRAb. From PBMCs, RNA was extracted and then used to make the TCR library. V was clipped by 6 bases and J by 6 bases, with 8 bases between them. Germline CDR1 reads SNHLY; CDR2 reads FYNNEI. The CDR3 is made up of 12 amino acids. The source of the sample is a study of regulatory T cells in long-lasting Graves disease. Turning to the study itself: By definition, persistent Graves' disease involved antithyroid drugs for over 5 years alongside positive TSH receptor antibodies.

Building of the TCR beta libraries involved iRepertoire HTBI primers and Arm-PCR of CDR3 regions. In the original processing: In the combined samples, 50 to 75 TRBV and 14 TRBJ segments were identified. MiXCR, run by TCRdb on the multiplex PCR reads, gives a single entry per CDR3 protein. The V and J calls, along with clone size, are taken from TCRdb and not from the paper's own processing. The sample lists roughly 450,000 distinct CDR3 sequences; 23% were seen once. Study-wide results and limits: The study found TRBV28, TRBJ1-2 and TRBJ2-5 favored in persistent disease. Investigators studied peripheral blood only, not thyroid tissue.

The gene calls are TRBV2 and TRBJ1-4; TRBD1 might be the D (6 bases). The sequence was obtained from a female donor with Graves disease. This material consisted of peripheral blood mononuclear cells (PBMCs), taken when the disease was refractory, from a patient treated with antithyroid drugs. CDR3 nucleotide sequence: TGTGCCAGCAGGGACAGTTATGAAAAACTGTTTTTT. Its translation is CASRDSYEKLFF. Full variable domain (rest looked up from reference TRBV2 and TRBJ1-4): EPEVTQTPSHQVTQMGQEVILRCVPISNHLYFYWYRQILGQKVEFLVSFYNNEISEKSEIFDDQFSVERPDGSNFTLKIRSTKLEDSAMYFCASRDSYEKLFFGSGTQLSVL.